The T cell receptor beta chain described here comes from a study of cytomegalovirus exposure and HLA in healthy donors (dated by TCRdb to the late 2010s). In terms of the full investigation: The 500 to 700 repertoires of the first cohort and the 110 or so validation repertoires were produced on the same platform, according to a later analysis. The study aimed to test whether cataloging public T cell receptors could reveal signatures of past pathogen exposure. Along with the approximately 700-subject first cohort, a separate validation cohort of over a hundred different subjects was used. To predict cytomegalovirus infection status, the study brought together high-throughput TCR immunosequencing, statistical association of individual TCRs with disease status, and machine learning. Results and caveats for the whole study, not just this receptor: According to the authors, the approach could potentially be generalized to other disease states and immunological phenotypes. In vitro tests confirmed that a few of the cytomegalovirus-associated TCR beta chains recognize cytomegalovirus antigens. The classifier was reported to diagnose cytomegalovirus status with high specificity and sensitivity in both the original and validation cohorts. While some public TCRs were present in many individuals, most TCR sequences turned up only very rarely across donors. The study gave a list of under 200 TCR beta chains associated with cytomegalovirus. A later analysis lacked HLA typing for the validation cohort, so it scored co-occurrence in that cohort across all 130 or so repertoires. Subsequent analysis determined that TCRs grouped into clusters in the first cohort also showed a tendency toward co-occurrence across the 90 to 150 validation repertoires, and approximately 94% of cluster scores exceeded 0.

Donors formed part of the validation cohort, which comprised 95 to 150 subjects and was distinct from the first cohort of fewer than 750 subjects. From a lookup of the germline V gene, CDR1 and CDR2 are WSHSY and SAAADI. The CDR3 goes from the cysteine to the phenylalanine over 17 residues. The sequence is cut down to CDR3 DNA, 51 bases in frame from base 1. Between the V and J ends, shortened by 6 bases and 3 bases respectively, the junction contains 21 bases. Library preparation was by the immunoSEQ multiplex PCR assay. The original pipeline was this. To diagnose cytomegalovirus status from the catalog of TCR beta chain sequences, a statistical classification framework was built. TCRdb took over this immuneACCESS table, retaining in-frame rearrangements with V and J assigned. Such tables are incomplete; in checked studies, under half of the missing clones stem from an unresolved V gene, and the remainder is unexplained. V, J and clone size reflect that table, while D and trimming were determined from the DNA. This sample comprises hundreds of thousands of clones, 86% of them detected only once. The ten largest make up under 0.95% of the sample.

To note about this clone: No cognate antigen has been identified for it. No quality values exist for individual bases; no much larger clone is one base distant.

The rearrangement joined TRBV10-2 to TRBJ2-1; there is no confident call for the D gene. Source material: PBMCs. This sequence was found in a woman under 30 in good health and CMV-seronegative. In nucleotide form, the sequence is TGCGCCAGCAGCGCCTCCCAACCGATTATGAGCTACAATGAGCAGTTCTTC. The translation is CASSASQPIMSYNEQFF.